This T cell receptor (beta chain) came from a study of technical replicates of blood from a handful of donors. This clone came up once. Sequencing used immunoSEQ multiplex PCR; TCRdb keeps in-frame clones, though not all of them. Of about 66,000 clones listed, approximately 87% were seen once; the top ten hold 4.6%. The CDR3 is made up of 13 amino acids. V was pared by 1 base and J by 6 bases, with 12 bases between. Germline V gene sequence: CDR1 SQVTM, CDR2 ANQGSEA. The receptor was isolated from a human donor in good health. Some clones in this sample may be carry-over from other donors' samples. This sequence joins TRBV29-1 and TRBJ1-1, with D tentatively TRBD1 (6 bases). The sample comprised PBMCs. The chain's CDR3 is CSVEGNGGPEAFF. The CDR3 DNA reads TGCAGCGTTGAAGGCAATGGGGGCCCTGAAGCTTTCTTT.